The source of this TCR beta chain is a study of blood T cell repertoires in COVID-19. Study details: Samples of COVID-19 (acute and convalescent) were obtained from the United States, Italy and Spain. T cells, B-cell-depleted T cells, or PBMCs supplied cDNA or gDNA.

Sequenced by immunoSEQ multiplex PCR; TCRdb stores in-frame clones only, minus some. The table shows 65,000 or so clones, with 85% to 90% occurring only once. With 5 bases clipped from V and 2 bases from J, the junction kept 7 bases outside the gene matches. The CDR3 is made up of 15 amino acids. Germline V gene sequence: CDR1 SGHTA, CDR2 FQGNSA. The receptor was derived from a man aged 50 to 60 with active COVID-19. The sample was peripheral blood. This rearrangement joins TRBV7-2 to TRBJ2-3; 7 positions agree with TRBD1. The CDR3 here is CASSGRQGPTDTQYF. The DNA for the CDR3 is TGTGCCAGCAGCGGAAGACAGGGCCCCACAGATACGCAGTATTTT.